A selection of T cell receptor beta chains follows, all from one sample in a study of blood T cell repertoires in COVID-19. TCRdb keeps only in-frame clones here, not all; method: immunoSEQ multiplex PCR. Among fewer than 250,000 clones, approximately 84% were seen once, and the ten largest hold 5.1%. The sample was peripheral blood. These receptor sequences come from a woman in her 70s with active or convalescent COVID-19. The CDR3 runs from the conserved cysteine through the conserved F or W. A D gene is named only where the DNA matches it firmly. Clone size is stated in some rows and not others, as once, few, many or a class when expanded.

clone size: NA
J gene: TRBJ2-1
D gene: TRBD2
V gene: TRBV27
CDR3 DNA: TGTGCCAGCAGTTACGGCGGGAGCTCCTACAATGAGCAGTTCTTC
CDR3 protein: CASSYGGSSYNEQFF

clone size: NA
J gene: TRBJ2-2
D gene: NA
V gene: TRBV5-1
CDR3 DNA: TGCGCCAGCAGCAGGACAGATTCGAACACCGGGGAGCTGTTTTTT
CDR3 protein: CASSRTDSNTGELFF

clone size: many
J gene: TRBJ1-5
D gene: TRBD1
V gene: TRBV4-1
CDR3 DNA: TGCGCCAGCAGCCAAGTCGGGACAGGGAGGGATCAGCCCCAGCATTTT
CDR3 protein: CASSQVGTGRDQPQHF

clone size: NA
J gene: TRBJ1-4
D gene: TRBD1
V gene: TRBV7-6
CDR3 DNA: TGTGCCAGCAGCGCCGGGACAGGGGACGCAAAACTGTTTTTT
CDR3 protein: CASSAGTGDAKLFF

clone size: NA
J gene: TRBJ2-1
D gene: NA
V gene: TRBV29-1
CDR3 DNA: TGCAGCGTAGTGGTACGGGGCTCCTACAATGAGCAGTTCTTC
CDR3 protein: CSVVVRGSYNEQFF

clone size: NA
J gene: TRBJ1-2
D gene: NA
V gene: TRBV2
CDR3 DNA: TGTGCCAGCAGTGAAAGAAGAATCGAGAGCTACACCTTC
CDR3 protein: CASSERRIESYTF

clone size: NA
J gene: TRBJ2-1
D gene: NA
V gene: TRBV2
CDR3 DNA: TGTGCCAGCACTACTACCGCCAGGGGTGAGCAGTTCTTC
CDR3 protein: CASTTTARGEQFF

clone size: NA
J gene: TRBJ2-3
D gene: NA
V gene: TRBV2
CDR3 DNA: TGTGCCAGCAATGCAGGGGATATCACAGATACGCAGTATTTT
CDR3 protein: CASNAGDITDTQYF

clone size: NA
J gene: TRBJ2-7
D gene: TRBD2
V gene: TRBV10-2
CDR3 DNA: TGCGCCAGCAGTGAGGAGGGACTAGCGGGACTTTTTTACGAGCAGTACTTC
CDR3 protein: CASSEEGLAGLFYEQYF

clone size: NA
J gene: TRBJ1-2
D gene: TRBD1
V gene: TRBV6-4
CDR3 DNA: TGTGCCAGCAGTGTAACAGGGGGCGTAATGAATGGCTACACCTTC
CDR3 protein: CASSVTGGVMNGYTF

clone size: NA
J gene: TRBJ1-1
D gene: TRBD1
V gene: TRBV28
CDR3 DNA: TGTGCCAGCAGTACCGACAGGGATTTTGGCACTGAAGCTTTCTTT
CDR3 protein: CASSTDRDFGTEAFF

clone size: NA
J gene: TRBJ2-1
D gene: TRBD2
V gene: TRBV7-3
CDR3 DNA: TGTGCCAGCAGCTTAAAAAGGACTAGCAGTTACAATGAGCAGTTCTTC
CDR3 protein: CASSLKRTSSYNEQFF

clone size: NA
J gene: TRBJ2-7
D gene: TRBD1
V gene: TRBV5-1
CDR3 DNA: TGCGCCAGCAGAACCGGGACAGGGTCCTACGAGCAGTACTTC
CDR3 protein: CASRTGTGSYEQYF

clone size: NA
J gene: TRBJ2-7
D gene: NA
V gene: TRBV12-3/TRBV12-4
CDR3 DNA: TGTGCCAGCAGCCGCGCAGGAGGCTACGAGCAGTACTTC
CDR3 protein: CASSRAGGYEQYF

clone size: NA
J gene: TRBJ1-4
D gene: NA
V gene: TRBV28
CDR3 DNA: TGTGCCAGCAGTTCACCCGGGAGAGAAAAACTGTTTTTT
CDR3 protein: CASSSPGREKLFF

clone size: many
J gene: TRBJ2-3
D gene: TRBD1
V gene: TRBV28
CDR3 DNA: TGTGCCAGCAGCTCGGGACAGGGGTTCACAGATACGCAGTATTTT
CDR3 protein: CASSSGQGFTDTQYF

clone size: NA
J gene: TRBJ2-1
D gene: TRBD2
V gene: TRBV30
CDR3 DNA: TGTGCCTGGAGTTCTCGGGAGGTAGCGGGAGGGAAAAGCTCCTACAATGAGCAGTTCTTC
CDR3 protein: CAWSSREVAGGKSSYNEQFF

clone size: NA
J gene: TRBJ1-5
D gene: TRBD1
V gene: TRBV18
CDR3 DNA: TGTGCCAGCTCCCGTGACAGGGTGGAAATTCAGCCCCAGCATTTT
CDR3 protein: CASSRDRVEIQPQHF

clone size: NA
J gene: TRBJ1-2
D gene: NA
V gene: TRBV4-1
CDR3 DNA: TGCGCCAGCAGCCAAGATTCCTCGGCAGGGGACCTACAAAATGGCTACACCTTC
CDR3 protein: CASSQDSSAGDLQNGYTF

clone size: NA
J gene: TRBJ2-5
D gene: TRBD1
V gene: TRBV2
CDR3 DNA: TGTGCCAGCATTCGGGACAGGGGTTTCCAAGAGACCCAGTACTTC
CDR3 protein: CASIRDRGFQETQYF

clone size: NA
J gene: TRBJ2-7
D gene: TRBD1
V gene: TRBV27
CDR3 DNA: TGTGCCAGCCGGGGACAGGGGGACTACGAGCAGTACTTC
CDR3 protein: CASRGQGDYEQYF

clone size: NA
J gene: TRBJ1-4
D gene: NA
V gene: TRBV11-2
CDR3 DNA: TGTGCCAGCAGCTCCCTGACACGGGGTGGAAAACTGTTTTTT
CDR3 protein: CASSSLTRGGKLFF

clone size: NA
J gene: TRBJ2-2
D gene: NA
V gene: TRBV7-6
CDR3 DNA: TGTGCCAGCAGCTTTATGTTGGGGGGTGTCGGGACGGTGAACACCGGGGAGCTGTTTTTT
CDR3 protein: CASSFMLGGVGTVNTGELFF

clone size: NA
J gene: TRBJ2-3
D gene: NA
V gene: TRBV30
CDR3 DNA: TGTGCCTGGAGTGAGAAGGCGAGCGATTACACAGATACGCAGTATTTT
CDR3 protein: CAWSEKASDYTDTQYF

clone size: NA
J gene: TRBJ1-1
D gene: NA
V gene: TRBV5-1
CDR3 DNA: TGCGCCAGCGCCGTCGGGAGTAACACTGAAGCTTTCTTT
CDR3 protein: CASAVGSNTEAFF

clone size: few
J gene: TRBJ2-1
D gene: TRBD2
V gene: TRBV28
CDR3 DNA: TGTGCCAGCAGTTTTAGCGGACTAGCGGGAGGGTTCTTC
CDR3 protein: CASSFSGLAGGFF

clone size: NA
J gene: TRBJ1-6
D gene: NA
V gene: TRBV28
CDR3 DNA: TGTGCCAGCAGTCCTGCCCTAGGCCCCCTCCACTTT
CDR3 protein: CASSPALGPLHF

clone size: NA
J gene: TRBJ2-5
D gene: TRBD2
V gene: TRBV2
CDR3 DNA: TGTGCCAGCAGTGACGGGGCTAGCGGGAGGGGGTCAATAGAGACCCAGTACTTC
CDR3 protein: CASSDGASGRGSIETQYF

clone size: NA
J gene: TRBJ1-2
D gene: NA
V gene: TRBV20-1
CDR3 DNA: TGCAGTGCTGACAGGTCCTATGGCTACACCTTC
CDR3 protein: CSADRSYGYTF

clone size: few
J gene: TRBJ2-7
D gene: TRBD1
V gene: TRBV6-5
CDR3 DNA: TGTGCCAGCAGTCCCGGGACAGGCTACGAGCAGTACTTC
CDR3 protein: CASSPGTGYEQYF

clone size: NA
J gene: TRBJ1-5
D gene: TRBD1
V gene: TRBV6-5
CDR3 DNA: TGTGCCAGCAGCCTGACAGGGGGCGAACGGCCCCAGCATTTT
CDR3 protein: CASSLTGGERPQHF

clone size: NA
J gene: TRBJ1-1
D gene: NA
V gene: TRBV5-4
CDR3 DNA: TGTGCCAGCAGCTGGGGGGTGGAGGTAGTCACTGAAGCTTTCTTT
CDR3 protein: CASSWGVEVVTEAFF

clone size: NA
J gene: TRBJ1-2
D gene: NA
V gene: TRBV7-3
CDR3 DNA: TGTGCCAGCAACAAACAAGAAAGGTCGACTCTAGACTATGGCTACACCTTC
CDR3 protein: CASNKQERSTLDYGYTF

clone size: NA
J gene: TRBJ1-1
D gene: TRBD1
V gene: TRBV9
CDR3 DNA: TGTGCCAGCAGCGCCCACAGGGGGCTTGTGCGGGACACTGAAGCTTTCTTT
CDR3 protein: CASSAHRGLVRDTEAFF

clone size: NA
J gene: TRBJ2-3
D gene: TRBD2
V gene: TRBV5-1
CDR3 DNA: TGCGCCAGCAGTCACGCAGATGGGCTAGCGGAGAACACAGATACGCAGTATTTT
CDR3 protein: CASSHADGLAENTDTQYF

clone size: NA
J gene: TRBJ2-2
D gene: TRBD2
V gene: TRBV4-1
CDR3 DNA: TGCGCCAGCAGCCGACCGACTAGCGGGAGAGCCGGGGAGCTGTTTTTT
CDR3 protein: CASSRPTSGRAGELFF

clone size: once
J gene: TRBJ1-2
D gene: TRBD1
V gene: TRBV18
CDR3 DNA: TGTGCCAGCTCACCACCGAGTTCGAACAGGGGGGTCTATGGCTACACCTTC
CDR3 protein: CASSPPSSNRGVYGYTF

clone size: NA
J gene: TRBJ1-5
D gene: TRBD1
V gene: TRBV7-4
CDR3 DNA: TGTGCCAGCAGCTTAGGACCGGGACAGGGGTATCAGCCCCAGCATTTT
CDR3 protein: CASSLGPGQGYQPQHF

clone size: NA
J gene: TRBJ2-1
D gene: TRBD2
V gene: TRBV19
CDR3 DNA: TGTGCCAGTAGAACTCCGGGACTAGCGAAGAATGAGCAGTTCTTC
CDR3 protein: CASRTPGLAKNEQFF

clone size: NA
J gene: TRBJ2-1
D gene: NA
V gene: TRBV20-1
CDR3 DNA: TGCAGCTCGGACGGAGCGGGTGAGCAGTTCTTC
CDR3 protein: CSSDGAGEQFF

clone size: once
J gene: TRBJ1-5
D gene: TRBD1
V gene: TRBV4-2
CDR3 DNA: TGTGCCAGCAGCCAAGATCTGCGGGACAGGGGGGTTCAGCCCCAGCATTTT
CDR3 protein: CASSQDLRDRGVQPQHF

clone size: few
J gene: TRBJ1-5
D gene: TRBD1
V gene: TRBV7-8
CDR3 DNA: TGTGCCAGCAGCTTAGTGACAGGGGGCCCCCAGCATTTT
CDR3 protein: CASSLVTGGPQHF

clone size: NA
J gene: TRBJ1-5
D gene: TRBD1
V gene: TRBV7-9
CDR3 DNA: TGTGCCAGCAGCTTAGGACAGGGAAGAAATCAGCCCCAGCATTTT
CDR3 protein: CASSLGQGRNQPQHF

clone size: NA
J gene: TRBJ2-7
D gene: TRBD2
V gene: TRBV6-2/TRBV6-3
CDR3 DNA: TGTGCCAGCAGTAAATCACTCGGGGGACTAGCGGGAGTAGGCGAGCAGTACTTC
CDR3 protein: CASSKSLGGLAGVGEQYF

clone size: NA
J gene: TRBJ2-3
D gene: TRBD2
V gene: TRBV6-6
CDR3 DNA: TGTGCCACACTAGCGGGAGGGCCCACAGATACGCAGTATTTT
CDR3 protein: CATLAGGPTDTQYF

clone size: NA
J gene: TRBJ1-2
D gene: NA
V gene: TRBV6-6
CDR3 DNA: TGTGCCAGCAGCAGGGGCGCTCCCTATGGCTACACCTTC
CDR3 protein: CASSRGAPYGYTF

clone size: NA
J gene: TRBJ2-5
D gene: TRBD1
V gene: TRBV5-1
CDR3 DNA: TGCGCCAGCAGCCGACAGGGGTCCCTCCAAGAGACCCAGTACTTC
CDR3 protein: CASSRQGSLQETQYF

clone size: once
J gene: TRBJ1-1
D gene: NA
V gene: TRBV6-6
CDR3 DNA: TGTGCCAGCAGTTACTCAGGGGGTGGGAAAGTCGCTGAAGCTTTCTTT
CDR3 protein: CASSYSGGGKVAEAFF

clone size: few
J gene: TRBJ2-2
D gene: NA
V gene: TRBV27
CDR3 DNA: TGTGCCAGCAGGCGAGGGGAGCTGTTTTTT
CDR3 protein: CASRRGELFF

clone size: once
J gene: TRBJ2-3
D gene: NA
V gene: TRBV9
CDR3 DNA: TGTGCCAGCAGCGTAGACAGGTCGCGCCGGACAGATACGCAGTATTTT
CDR3 protein: CASSVDRSRRTDTQYF

clone size: once
J gene: TRBJ1-1
D gene: TRBD1
V gene: TRBV3-1/TRBV3-2
CDR3 DNA: TGTGCCAGCAGCAGGACAGGGGACGGAGGCACTGAAGCTTTCTTT
CDR3 protein: CASSRTGDGGTEAFF

clone size: NA
J gene: TRBJ2-3
D gene: TRBD2
V gene: TRBV13
CDR3 DNA: TGTGCCAGCATCTATTGGACTAGCGGAGGAGATACGCAGTATTTT
CDR3 protein: CASIYWTSGGDTQYF

clone size: NA
J gene: TRBJ1-1
D gene: TRBD1
V gene: TRBV5-1
CDR3 DNA: TGCGCCAGCAGCCCGGACAGGGCAATGAACACTGAAGCTTTCTTT
CDR3 protein: CASSPDRAMNTEAFF